These T cell receptor beta chains were read from a single sample in a study of blood T cell repertoires in COVID-19. Data came from immunoSEQ multiplex PCR; TCRdb stores just in-frame clones and leaves some out. The repertoire holds under 200,000 clones, with approximately 91% as singletons. Material for sequencing was peripheral blood. Source of these receptors: a man aged 18-30 years with acute or convalescent COVID-19. Both conserved end residues are part of each CDR3. Each record gives: V gene, D gene, clone size, J gene, CDR3 DNA, CDR3 protein. D genes are given only for firm matches. A row's size may be missing; if present it is once, few, many or a size class.

v_call: TRBV9; d_call: TRBD2; clone_size: -; j_call: TRBJ2-7; cdr3_nt: TGTGCCAGCGCTAGCGGGCTGGGGGGGACCTACGAGCAGTACTTC; cdr3_aa: CASASGLGGTYEQYF
v_call: TRBV19; d_call: -; clone_size: once; j_call: TRBJ1-1; cdr3_nt: TGTGCCAGTAGTTCAATAGGGGGTGAAGCTTTCTTT; cdr3_aa: CASSSIGGEAFF
v_call: TRBV6-5; d_call: -; clone_size: -; j_call: TRBJ2-1; cdr3_nt: TGTGCCAGCAGTTACTCTCGACTTTACAATGAGCAGTTCTTC; cdr3_aa: CASSYSRLYNEQFF
v_call: TRBV11-2; d_call: -; clone_size: -; j_call: TRBJ1-3; cdr3_nt: TGTGCCAGCAGCTTAGTTGCCGCGGGGGCGCCCGTGGGAAACACCATATATTTT; cdr3_aa: CASSLVAAGAPVGNTIYF
v_call: TRBV4-1; d_call: TRBD1; clone_size: -; j_call: TRBJ1-5; cdr3_nt: TGCGCCAGTAGGGGACAGGCGCAAGGGCCCCAGCATTTT; cdr3_aa: CASRGQAQGPQHF
v_call: TRBV27; d_call: -; clone_size: -; j_call: TRBJ2-3; cdr3_nt: TGTGCCAGCAGTTTAAGACAGATCACAGATACGCAGTATTTT; cdr3_aa: CASSLRQITDTQYF
v_call: TRBV15; d_call: -; clone_size: once; j_call: TRBJ2-5; cdr3_nt: TGTGCCACCAGCAGAGGAGGAAACCAAGAGACCCAGTACTTC; cdr3_aa: CATSRGGNQETQYF
v_call: TRBV5-1; d_call: -; clone_size: -; j_call: TRBJ2-5; cdr3_nt: TGCGCCAGCAGTGGGGGGATATCCACAGAGACCCAGTACTTC; cdr3_aa: CASSGGISTETQYF
v_call: TRBV24-1; d_call: TRBD2; clone_size: -; j_call: TRBJ2-7; cdr3_nt: TGTGCCACCAGTGATCCCCTGGCGGGACTAGCGGGGGAGCAGTACTTC; cdr3_aa: CATSDPLAGLAGEQYF
v_call: TRBV19; d_call: -; clone_size: few; j_call: TRBJ2-7; cdr3_nt: TGTGCCAGTAGTATAGAACGAGGAAACTACGAGCAGTACTTC; cdr3_aa: CASSIERGNYEQYF
v_call: TRBV4-1; d_call: TRBD1; clone_size: once; j_call: TRBJ1-2; cdr3_nt: TGCGCCAGCAGCCAAGATCCCCCAGGGGGCAACTATGGCTACACCTTC; cdr3_aa: CASSQDPPGGNYGYTF
v_call: TRBV4-2; d_call: -; clone_size: -; j_call: TRBJ2-7; cdr3_nt: TGTGCCAGCAGCCCCGGACAGATCAGCTCCTACGAGCAGTACTTC; cdr3_aa: CASSPGQISSYEQYF
v_call: TRBV30; d_call: -; clone_size: few; j_call: TRBJ2-3; cdr3_nt: TGTGCCTTCACAAGATCGCGGAGTACAGATACGCAGTATTTT; cdr3_aa: CAFTRSRSTDTQYF
v_call: TRBV19; d_call: -; clone_size: -; j_call: TRBJ2-6; cdr3_nt: TGTGCCAGTAGTATAGCCGACTCAGCTGGGGCCAACGTCCTGACTTTC; cdr3_aa: CASSIADSAGANVLTF
v_call: TRBV18; d_call: -; clone_size: -; j_call: TRBJ2-3; cdr3_nt: TGTGCCAGCTCACCTCCGTCCTCTAGCACAGATACGCAGTATTTT; cdr3_aa: CASSPPSSSTDTQYF
v_call: TRBV23-1; d_call: -; clone_size: -; j_call: TRBJ1-2; cdr3_nt: TGCGCCAGCAGTCACCTCCTCAGGGGAATCTATGGCTACACCTTC; cdr3_aa: CASSHLLRGIYGYTF
v_call: TRBV27; d_call: -; clone_size: -; j_call: TRBJ1-5; cdr3_nt: TGTGCCAGCAGTTTTGAGTGGGGGCGGGGGCAGCCCCAGCATTTT; cdr3_aa: CASSFEWGRGQPQHF
v_call: TRBV7-9; d_call: TRBD1; clone_size: -; j_call: TRBJ2-7; cdr3_nt: TGTGCCAGCAGCTCTCAACCCGGGACAGGGGCCCTACAGTACTTC; cdr3_aa: CASSSQPGTGALQYF
v_call: TRBV5-1; d_call: -; clone_size: -; j_call: TRBJ1-1; cdr3_nt: TGCGCCAGCAGCGGGGAGGGGAAAGGAGCTTTCTTT; cdr3_aa: CASSGEGKGAFF
v_call: TRBV6-6; d_call: TRBD1; clone_size: once; j_call: TRBJ1-5; cdr3_nt: TGTGCCAGCAGCCCGGGACAGGCCGTGGGGCAGCCCCAGCATTTT; cdr3_aa: CASSPGQAVGQPQHF
v_call: TRBV24-1; d_call: TRBD2; clone_size: -; j_call: TRBJ2-1; cdr3_nt: TGTGCCACCACCCCGGGAGGGGGAAATGAGCAGTTCTTC; cdr3_aa: CATTPGGGNEQFF
v_call: TRBV29-1; d_call: -; clone_size: once; j_call: TRBJ2-5; cdr3_nt: TGCAGCGTTGAAGAGGGCAGGGCACGAGTAGAGACCCAGTACTTC; cdr3_aa: CSVEEGRARVETQYF
v_call: TRBV19; d_call: -; clone_size: -; j_call: TRBJ1-1; cdr3_nt: TGTGCCAGTAGTATAAGCCGGGTTTGGACTGAAGCTTTCTTT; cdr3_aa: CASSISRVWTEAFF
v_call: TRBV7-6; d_call: TRBD1; clone_size: -; j_call: TRBJ2-2; cdr3_nt: TGTGCCAGCAGTTTTTCCCTACAGGGGACCGGGGAGCTGTTTTTT; cdr3_aa: CASSFSLQGTGELFF
v_call: TRBV7-2; d_call: TRBD1; clone_size: -; j_call: TRBJ1-3; cdr3_nt: TGTGCCAGCATCAACAGGGGGGGCTCTGGAAACACCATATATTTT; cdr3_aa: CASINRGGSGNTIYF
v_call: TRBV6-1; d_call: -; clone_size: -; j_call: TRBJ1-5; cdr3_nt: TGTGCCAGCAGTGAAGCGCAGGGTCAGCCCCAGCATTTT; cdr3_aa: CASSEAQGQPQHF
v_call: TRBV9; d_call: TRBD1; clone_size: -; j_call: TRBJ1-3; cdr3_nt: TGTGCCAGCAGCCCTCGACAGGGTCTCAATTCTGGAAACACCATATATTTT; cdr3_aa: CASSPRQGLNSGNTIYF
v_call: TRBV10-3; d_call: TRBD1; clone_size: few; j_call: TRBJ2-2; cdr3_nt: TGTGCCATCGGGGGACAGGGAGAGAACACCGGGGAGCTGTTTTTT; cdr3_aa: CAIGGQGENTGELFF
v_call: TRBV24-1; d_call: TRBD1; clone_size: -; j_call: TRBJ1-2; cdr3_nt: TGTGCCACCAGTGACCGGGACAGGGTGGGGGTCGGTGGCTACACCTTC; cdr3_aa: CATSDRDRVGVGGYTF
v_call: TRBV3-1/TRBV3-2; d_call: -; clone_size: -; j_call: TRBJ1-2; cdr3_nt: TGTGCCAGCAGCCAAGAGAACAGGCCCTATGGCTACACCTTC; cdr3_aa: CASSQENRPYGYTF
v_call: TRBV5-1; d_call: -; clone_size: few; j_call: TRBJ1-4; cdr3_nt: TGCGCCAGCAGCTCGCCAGGAAGAAATGAAAAACTGTTTTTT; cdr3_aa: CASSSPGRNEKLFF
v_call: TRBV6-5; d_call: -; clone_size: -; j_call: TRBJ1-1; cdr3_nt: TGTGCCAGCAAATTCGGGGGAGTCATGAACACTGAAGCTTTCTTT; cdr3_aa: CASKFGGVMNTEAFF
v_call: TRBV18; d_call: -; clone_size: -; j_call: TRBJ1-1; cdr3_nt: TGTGCCAGCTCACCAGGAGGGGCATTGCCGAAAGGAGCTTTCTTT; cdr3_aa: CASSPGGALPKGAFF
v_call: TRBV5-1; d_call: TRBD2; clone_size: -; j_call: TRBJ2-5; cdr3_nt: TGCGCCAGCAGCTTGTGGGGAGGGGAGACCCAGTACTTC; cdr3_aa: CASSLWGGETQYF
v_call: TRBV7-9; d_call: TRBD1; clone_size: -; j_call: TRBJ1-2; cdr3_nt: TGTGCCAGCAGCTTAGGAGGGGGCAGCTATGGCTACACCTTC; cdr3_aa: CASSLGGGSYGYTF
v_call: TRBV6-5; d_call: -; clone_size: -; j_call: TRBJ1-1; cdr3_nt: TGTGCCAGCAGTTACTCGAACAGGAACACTGAAGCTTTCTTT; cdr3_aa: CASSYSNRNTEAFF
v_call: TRBV20-1; d_call: -; clone_size: -; j_call: TRBJ1-2; cdr3_nt: TGCAGTGCTAGTGATCCGGGACATACCAACTATGGCTACACCTTC; cdr3_aa: CSASDPGHTNYGYTF
v_call: TRBV4-1; d_call: -; clone_size: once; j_call: TRBJ1-6; cdr3_nt: TGCGCCAGCACCCCAACAATCTATAATTCACCCCTCCACTTT; cdr3_aa: CASTPTIYNSPLHF
v_call: TRBV5-1; d_call: -; clone_size: -; j_call: TRBJ1-3; cdr3_nt: TGCGCCAGCAGCCCGTCCACAGGGTTTGGAAACACCATATATTTT; cdr3_aa: CASSPSTGFGNTIYF
v_call: TRBV25-1; d_call: TRBD2; clone_size: -; j_call: TRBJ2-1; cdr3_nt: TGTGCCAGCAGTCCCCGGGGAGGGAAGTCCTACAATGAGCAGTTCTTC; cdr3_aa: CASSPRGGKSYNEQFF
v_call: TRBV11-2; d_call: TRBD1; clone_size: -; j_call: TRBJ2-1; cdr3_nt: TGTGCCAGCAGCTTAGAGGGACAGGGGGGATACAATGAGCAGTTCTTC; cdr3_aa: CASSLEGQGGYNEQFF
v_call: TRBV24-1; d_call: TRBD2; clone_size: -; j_call: TRBJ2-1; cdr3_nt: TGTGCCACCAGTTTTGGCGGGGGGTCGCGGAATGAGCAGTTCTTC; cdr3_aa: CATSFGGGSRNEQFF
v_call: TRBV5-1; d_call: -; clone_size: -; j_call: TRBJ1-1; cdr3_nt: TGCGCCAGCAGCTTGTTTGAGGGGGGGTCTGAAGCTTTCTTT; cdr3_aa: CASSLFEGGSEAFF
v_call: TRBV29-1; d_call: TRBD1; clone_size: few; j_call: TRBJ1-1; cdr3_nt: TGCAGCGGTGTTGGGGGACAGGGTTCCTTTGTAGCTTTCTTT; cdr3_aa: CSGVGGQGSFVAFF
v_call: TRBV11-2; d_call: TRBD1; clone_size: -; j_call: TRBJ2-3; cdr3_nt: TGTGCCAGCAGCTCCGGGACAGGGGAAACAGATACGCAGTATTTT; cdr3_aa: CASSSGTGETDTQYF
v_call: TRBV5-1; d_call: -; clone_size: -; j_call: TRBJ2-5; cdr3_nt: TGCGCCAGCAGCTTGGGAATTGACAGGCAAGAGACCCAGTACTTC; cdr3_aa: CASSLGIDRQETQYF
v_call: TRBV15; d_call: -; clone_size: -; j_call: TRBJ1-2; cdr3_nt: TGTGCCACCAGCAGAGATCTGGGCTACACCTTC; cdr3_aa: CATSRDLGYTF
v_call: TRBV9; d_call: -; clone_size: -; j_call: TRBJ1-2; cdr3_nt: TGTGCCAGCAGCGGTGGAGCATGGGACTATGGCTACACCTTC; cdr3_aa: CASSGGAWDYGYTF
v_call: TRBV5-4; d_call: TRBD1; clone_size: -; j_call: TRBJ2-7; cdr3_nt: TGTGCCAGCCGCGAAGGGACAGGGCCACCCTTCTTC; cdr3_aa: CASREGTGPPFF
v_call: TRBV12-3/TRBV12-4; d_call: TRBD1; clone_size: -; j_call: TRBJ1-5; cdr3_nt: TGTGCCAGCAGTTTGACAGGGTATCAGCCCCAGCATTTT; cdr3_aa: CASSLTGYQPQHF
v_call: TRBV4-1; d_call: TRBD1; clone_size: -; j_call: TRBJ1-6; cdr3_nt: TGCGCCAGCAGCCCGACAGGGGTATCACCCCTCCACTTT; cdr3_aa: CASSPTGVSPLHF
v_call: TRBV7-8; d_call: -; clone_size: -; j_call: TRBJ1-4; cdr3_nt: TGTGCCAGCAGCTTAGACAGGGCATCTAGTGCAACTAATGAAAAACTGTTTTTT; cdr3_aa: CASSLDRASSATNEKLFF
v_call: TRBV7-9; d_call: -; clone_size: once; j_call: TRBJ2-1; cdr3_nt: TGTGCCAGCAGCTTACTAGGGAGCTCCTACAATGAGCAGTTCTTC; cdr3_aa: CASSLLGSSYNEQFF
v_call: TRBV9; d_call: -; clone_size: -; j_call: TRBJ1-2; cdr3_nt: TGTGCCAGCAGCGCCGTCACAGGGTACTATGGCTACACCTTC; cdr3_aa: CASSAVTGYYGYTF